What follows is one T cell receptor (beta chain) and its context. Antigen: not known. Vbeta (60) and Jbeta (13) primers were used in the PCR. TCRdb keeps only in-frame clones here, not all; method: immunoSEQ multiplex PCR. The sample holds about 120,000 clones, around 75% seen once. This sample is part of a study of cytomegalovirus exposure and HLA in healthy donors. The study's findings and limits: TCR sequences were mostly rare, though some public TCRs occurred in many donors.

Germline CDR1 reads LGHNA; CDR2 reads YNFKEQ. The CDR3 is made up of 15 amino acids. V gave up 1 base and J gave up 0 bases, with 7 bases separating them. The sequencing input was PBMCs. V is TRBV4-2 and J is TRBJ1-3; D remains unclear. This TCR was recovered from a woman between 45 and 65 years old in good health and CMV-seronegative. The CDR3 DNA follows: TGTGCCAGCAGCCAAGGGCATTACTCTGGAAACACCATATATTTT. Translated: CASSQGHYSGNTIYF.